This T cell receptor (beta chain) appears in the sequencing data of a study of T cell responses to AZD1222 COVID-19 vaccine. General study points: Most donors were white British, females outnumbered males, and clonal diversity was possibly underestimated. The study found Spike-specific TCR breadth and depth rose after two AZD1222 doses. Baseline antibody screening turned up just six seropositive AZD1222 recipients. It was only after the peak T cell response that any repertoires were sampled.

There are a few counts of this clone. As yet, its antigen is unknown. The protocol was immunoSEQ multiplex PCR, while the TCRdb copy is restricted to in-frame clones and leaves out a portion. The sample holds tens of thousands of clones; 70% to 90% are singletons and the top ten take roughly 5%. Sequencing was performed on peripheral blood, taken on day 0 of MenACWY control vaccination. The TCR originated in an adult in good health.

The CDR3 protein is CASSWDSGNTIYF. The CDR3 nucleotides are TGTGCCAGCAGCTGGGACTCTGGAAACACCATATATTTT. V and J are TRBV5-4 and TRBJ1-3; D unresolved. Germline V gene sequence: CDR1 SGHNT, CDR2 YYREEE (reference sequence). CDR3 size: 13 residues. Deletions cut 3 bases from V and 0 bases from J, with 4 bases between.